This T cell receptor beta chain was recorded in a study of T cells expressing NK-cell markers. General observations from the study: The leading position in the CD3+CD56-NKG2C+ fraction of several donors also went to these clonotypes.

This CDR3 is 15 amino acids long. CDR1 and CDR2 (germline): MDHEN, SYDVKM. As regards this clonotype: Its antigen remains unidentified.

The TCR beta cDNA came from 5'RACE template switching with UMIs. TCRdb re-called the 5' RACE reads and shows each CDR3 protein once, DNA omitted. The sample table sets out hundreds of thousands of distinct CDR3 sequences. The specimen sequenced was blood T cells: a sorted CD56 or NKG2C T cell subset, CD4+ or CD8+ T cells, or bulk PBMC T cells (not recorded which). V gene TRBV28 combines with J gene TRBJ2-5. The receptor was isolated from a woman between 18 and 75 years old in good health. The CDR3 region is CASSFAGTFLETQYF.